Shown below are 30 T cell receptor beta chains from a single sample sequenced in a study of cytomegalovirus exposure and HLA in healthy donors. PCR primers comprised 60 Vbeta and 13 Jbeta primers. Assay: immunoSEQ multiplex PCR; the TCRdb copy retains only in-frame clones and omits some. The data contain more than 110,000 clones, about three quarters of them singletons. Input material: PBMCs. These receptors all come from a male donor in good health and CMV-seropositive.

The DNA for the CDR3 is TGTGCCAGTAGCCCGGACAGCCAAGAGACCCAGTACTTC. Protein: CASSPDSQETQYF. This chain uses TRBV19 with TRBJ2-5; possibly TRBD1 for D (6 bases). Per germline, CDR1 LNHDA and CDR2 SQIVND (reference sequence). The CDR3 length is 13 residues. V was cut by 6 bases and J by 1 base, with 9 bases left in between.

The chain joins TRBV19 to TRBJ2-1; 7 bases match TRBD2. V trimming: 5 bases; J trimming: 2 bases; junction bases outside the gene matches: 12. Looked up from germline, CDR1 is LNHDA and CDR2 is SQIVND (reference sequence). CDR3 length: 17 residues. For the CDR3, the DNA is TGTGCCAGTAGTGGGTTTGGGGGGAGGGCCCCCTACAATGAGCAGTTCTTC. As protein: CASSGFGGRAPYNEQFF.

This clone was observed a few times. This chain joins TRBV5-6 and TRBJ2-4; TRBD2 is a possible D gene (6 bases). The germline V gene encodes CDR1 SGHDT and CDR2 YYEEEE. The CDR3 runs to 15 residues. V gave up 0 bases and J gave up 1 base, with 8 bases separating them. The CDR3 DNA sequence: TGTGCCAGCAGCTTGGACGGGACTGCCAAAAACATTCAGTACTTC. This translates into CASSLDGTAKNIQYF.

This chain links TRBV5-5 with TRBJ1-1; TRBD1 aligns across 7 bases. Germline CDR1 reads SGHKS; CDR2 reads YYEKEE (reference sequence). Losses at the gene ends were 2 bases for V and 6 bases for J; bases not matched to a gene: 7. The CDR3 loop spans 14 amino acids. As DNA, the CDR3 is TGTGCCAGCAGCTTCGAGGGGGCGAGGGCTGAAGCTTTCTTT. It encodes CASSFEGARAEAFF. Complete variable domain (other parts from reference TRBV5-5 and TRBJ1-1): DAGVTQSPTHLIKTRGQQVTLRCSPISGHKSVSWYQQVLGQGPQFIFQYYEKEERGRGNFPDRFSARQFPNYSSELNVNALLLGDSALYLCASSFEGARAEAFFGQGTRLTVV.

This clone was picked up a small number of times. The chain uses TRBV6-4 and TRBJ2-3, with TRBD1 as a possible D gene (5 bases). CDR1 is MRHNA and CDR2 is SNTAGT in the germline V gene. There are 13 residues in the CDR3. V lost 3 bases and J lost 6, with 10 bases in between. This CDR3 is CASSEGKGDTQYF. CDR3 nucleotides: TGTGCCAGCAGTGAGGGGAAGGGGGATACGCAGTATTTT.

V usage is TRBV2 and J usage is TRBJ2-5; 7 nucleotides line up with TRBD2. This CDR3 region has 15 residues. V shed 0 bases and J 2 bases; nucleotides not matched to a gene: 3. Germline CDR1 and CDR2: SNHLY and FYNNEI. CDR3 bases: TGTGCCAGCAGTGAAGCGCAGGGACTACAAGAGACCCAGTACTTC. It translates to CASSEAQGLQETQYF.

The CDR3 nucleotides are TGTGCCAGCAGCCTACTTTACACTGAAGCTTTCTTT. Residues: CASSLLYTEAFF. The chain joins TRBV7-9 to TRBJ1-1; D is ambiguous. Trimming removed 5 bases at V and 3 bases at J, with 7 bases between. CDR1 and CDR2 from the germline V gene are SEHNR and FQNEAQ (reference sequence). The CDR3 has 12 residues.

This clone occurred once. The gene calls are TRBV19 and TRBJ1-2; D ambiguous. Germline V gene data show CDR1 as LNHDA and CDR2 as SQIVND (reference sequence). Trimming shortened V by 3 bases and J by 7 bases, and 15 bases separated the two germline ends. This CDR3 spans 14 amino acids. CDR3 coding DNA: TGTGCCAGTAGTATCTATAGTCCTGGTGGTGGCTACACCTTC. Its translation: CASSIYSPGGGYTF. Looking up the rest from reference TRBV19 and TRBJ1-2 gives the full variable domain: DGGITQSPKYLFRKEGQNVTLSCEQNLNHDAMYWYRQDPGQGLRLIYYSQIVNDFQKGDIAEGYSVSREKKESFPLTVTSAQKNPTAFYLCASSIYSPGGGYTFGSGTRLTVV.

The chain couples TRBV6-5 to TRBJ2-3, with TRBD2 matching 8 bases. Germline CDR1 and CDR2: MNHEY and SVGAGI. The CDR3 consists of 15 residues. The J segment lost 6 bases and the V segment lost 0 bases, leaving 5 bases of the junction unmatched. Here the CDR3 DNA reads TGTGCCAGCAGTTACTCACGGGGGGGTTGGGATACGCAGTATTTT. Translation gives CASSYSRGGWDTQYF.

This clone was detected once. The J gene is TRBJ1-1, the V gene TRBV4-3, with 9 bases matching TRBD1. CDR3 length: 13 residues. Per germline, CDR1 LGHNA and CDR2 YSLEER. V shed 3 bases and J 4 bases; nucleotides not matched to a gene: 0. CDR3: CASSQDRGTEAFF. In DNA, the CDR3 is TGCGCCAGCAGCCAGGACAGGGGCACTGAAGCTTTCTTT.

This clone was seen just once. The gene calls are TRBV28 and TRBJ2-1; D remains unclear. CDR1 and CDR2 (germline): MDHEN, SYDVKM. The CDR3 is 14 amino acids. With 6 bases removed from V and 7 bases from J, the gap between germline ends came to 16 bases. CDR3 protein: CASSEGWSSNEQFF. CDR3 in DNA: TGTGCCAGCAGCGAAGGCTGGAGCTCTAATGAGCAGTTCTTC.

This clone was recorded a few times. The CDR3 is CASSISRGGGEQYF. CDR3 coding DNA: TGTGCCAGCAGCATATCTCGGGGGGGTGGCGAGCAGTACTTC. The chain couples TRBV11-2 to TRBJ2-7; 8 bases are a match to TRBD2. Germline V gene lookup returns CDR1 SGHAT and CDR2 FQNNGV. Unmatched junction bases numbered 9, after V lost 5 bases and J lost 6 bases. The CDR3 is 14 residues long.

The CDR3 protein is CASAFFVTGRSGELFF. The CDR3 bases are TGTGCCAGTGCTTTCTTTGTAACGGGAAGATCCGGGGAGCTGTTTTTT. This chain connects TRBV19 to TRBJ2-2, with a possible D match to TRBD2 (5 bases). V lost 8 bases to trimming and J lost 6 bases, with 22 bases between them. The CDR3 has 16 residues. CDR1 is LNHDA and CDR2 is SQIVND in the germline V gene (reference sequence).

The CDR3 DNA follows: TGTGCCAGCAGACAGGCCTACGAGCAGTACTTC. It encodes CASRQAYEQYF. V and J are TRBV27 and TRBJ2-7, with a weak D call TRBD1 (5 bases). Trimming took 6 bases from V and 2 from J, leaving 5 bases between them. This CDR3 contains 11 residues. Germline loops: CDR1 MNHEY, CDR2 SMNVEV (reference sequence).

This clone has just a few counts. CDR3 bases: TGCGCCAGCAGCCCTGGGACAGGGGTAGTCCTTGGCACTGAAGCTTTCTTT. Protein product: CASSPGTGVVLGTEAFF. The chain employs TRBV5-1 and TRBJ1-1, with 10 nucleotides matching TRBD1. Germline assignment: CDR1 SGHRS and CDR2 YFSETQ. The CDR3 sequence is 17 residues long. With 4 bases clipped from V and 4 bases from J, the junction kept 13 bases outside the gene matches.

The CDR3 DNA is TGTGCCAGCTCCGGACTAGCGGACTCCTACGAGCAGTACTTC. Protein: CASSGLADSYEQYF. The chain uses TRBV18 and TRBJ2-7, with 10 bases fitting TRBD2. Losses at the gene ends were 6 bases for V and 0 bases for J; bases not matched to a gene: 2. CDR3 length: 14 residues. CDR1 is KGHSH and CDR2 is LQKENI in the germline V gene.

CDR3 coding DNA: TGTGCCAGCAGTTCATCCGGGACAGTCAACAATGAGCAGTTCTTC. Protein sequence: CASSSSGTVNNEQFF. V and J are TRBV28 and TRBJ2-1; TRBD1 aligns across 7 bases. The CDR3 has 15 residues. CDR1 is MDHEN, CDR2 SYDVKM, per germline. Trimming at V came to 4 bases and at J to 5 bases, leaving 8 bases not matched to a gene.

This clone has only one observation. Within the sample, other DNA sequences also encode this same CDR3. The J gene is TRBJ1-1, the V gene TRBV27, with TRBD1 as a possible D gene (5 bases). Germline V CDR1 and CDR2: MNHEY, SMNVEV (reference sequence). V dropped 3 bases and J dropped 4 bases, with 9 bases sitting between them. The CDR3 runs 13 residues. CDR3 sequence (DNA): TGTGCCAGCAGTTTTCAGGGAGGCACTGAAGCTTTCTTT. Its protein is CASSFQGGTEAFF.

The chain carries TRBV5-1 and TRBJ1-2; D perhaps matches TRBD1 (6 bases). From germline, CDR1 is SGHRS and CDR2 YFSETQ. This CDR3 contains 15 residues. V lost 0 bases and J lost 2, with 11 bases in between. CDR3 residues: CASSLAQGFNYGYTF. CDR3 coding DNA: TGCGCCAGCAGCTTGGCTCAGGGGTTCAACTATGGCTACACCTTC.

The V gene is TRBV15, the J gene TRBJ2-5; TRBD2 might be the D (5 bases). The last part of the DNA fits TRBJ2-7 better; the J call may be wrong. Germline V lookup: CDR1 LNHNV, CDR2 YYDKDF (reference sequence). This CDR3 region has 16 residues. CDR3 in amino acids: CATSRSLRGVGYEQYF. CDR3 sequence (DNA): TGTGCCACCAGCAGGTCGCTTCGGGGAGTCGGGTACGAGCAGTACTTC.

The genes are TRBV19 and TRBJ2-7, with 9 positions matching TRBD1. CDR3 length: 15 residues. The V gene's germline CDR1 is LNHDA and CDR2 SQIVND (reference sequence). V shed 5 bases and J 7 bases; nucleotides not matched to a gene: 12. In nucleotides, the CDR3 is TGTGCCAGTAGTGCCCACAGGGGGCCTCGGCGGGAGCAGTACTTC. It specifies CASSAHRGPRREQYF.

This CDR3 is CASSNEGSANTEAFF. The CDR3 bases are TGTGCCAGTAGTAACGAGGGATCTGCGAACACTGAAGCTTTCTTT. V usage is TRBV19 and J usage is TRBJ1-1, with D uncertain. Trimming left V 4 bases short and J 1 base short, with 13 bases between. Germline assignment: CDR1 LNHDA and CDR2 SQIVND (reference sequence). The length of the CDR3 is 15 residues.

This clone was detected only once. This sequence joins TRBV7-8 and TRBJ1-5, with TRBD1 matching 8 bases. The DNA end favors TRBJ2-3, so the J call may be wrong. The CDR3 is 14 amino acids. Germline V gene lookup returns CDR1 SGHVS and CDR2 FQNEAQ. The CDR3 here is CASSSDRGGQPQYF. CDR3 DNA: TGTGCCAGCAGCTCTGACAGGGGCGGTCAGCCCCAGTATTTT.

The chain carries TRBV9 and TRBJ2-3, with 16 bases aligning to TRBD2. The germline V gene has CDR1 SGDLS and CDR2 YYNGEE. The CDR3 covers 22 residues. The V and J ends lost 4 bases and 2 bases, in that order; junction bases with no gene match: 19. CDR3 in DNA: TGTGCCAGCAGCACGCAGTGGGGGACTAGCGGGGGGGGCCCCCTCATCACAGATACGCAGTATTTT. Its translation is CASSTQWGTSGGGPLITDTQYF. Based on the CDR3 plus reference TRBV9 and TRBJ2-3, the full variable domain is DSGVTQTPKHLITATGQRVTLRCSPRSGDLSVYWYQQSLDQGLQFLIQYYNGEERAKGNILERFSAQQFPDLHSELNLSSLELGDSALYFCASSTQWGTSGGGPLITDTQYFGPGTRLTVL.

V usage is TRBV7-2 and J usage is TRBJ2-7, with D tentatively TRBD1 (5 bases). V was cut by 1 base and J by 3 bases, with 10 bases left in between. This CDR3 has 14 residues. CDR1 and CDR2 from the germline V gene are SGHTA and FQGNSA. CDR3 coding DNA: TGTGCCAGCAGCTTAGATACAGGCAGCTACGAGCAGTACTTC. It is translated as CASSLDTGSYEQYF.

This chain links TRBV27 with TRBJ2-7; 7 bases are shared with TRBD1. V was pared by 1 base and J by 4 bases, with 4 bases of the junction left unmatched. The V gene's germline CDR1 is MNHEY and CDR2 SMNVEV (reference sequence). The CDR3 loop spans 14 amino acids. The CDR3 is CASSLWGQPYEQYF. CDR3 coding DNA: TGTGCCAGCAGTTTATGGGGACAGCCTTACGAGCAGTACTTC.

The chain joins TRBV7-2 to TRBJ2-1; perhaps TRBD1 as D (6 bases). The CDR3 sequence is 15 residues long. Germline values: CDR1 SGHTA, CDR2 FQGNSA. V was trimmed by 2 bases and J by 5 bases, leaving 13 bases between them. The CDR3 loop is CASSLYWGPDNEQFF. CDR3 nucleotide sequence: TGTGCCAGCAGCTTATATTGGGGGCCCGACAATGAGCAGTTCTTC.

CDR3 residues: CSVDGGVGGYTF. In nucleotides, the CDR3 is TGCAGCGTTGATGGCGGGGTAGGTGGCTACACCTTC. J is TRBJ1-2 and V is TRBV29-1, with no clear D. V was pared by 3 bases and J by 7 bases, with 12 bases between. The CDR3 is 12 residues long. Germline assignment: CDR1 SQVTM and CDR2 ANQGSEA.

The V gene is TRBV19, the J gene TRBJ2-5; 7 positions match TRBD2. The better agreement between TRBJ2-7 and the DNA end casts doubt on the J call. CDR3 length equals 14 residues. Germline assignment: CDR1 LNHDA and CDR2 SQIVND (reference sequence). CDR3 amino acids: CASSIGEGSYEQYF. CDR3 in DNA: TGTGCCAGTAGTATTGGGGAGGGATCCTACGAGCAGTACTTC.

This clone was observed a few times. J is TRBJ2-7 and V is TRBV2; 7 bases agree with TRBD1. This CDR3 comprises 13 residues. V lost 3 bases, J lost 6 bases, and 5 bases stayed unmatched. CDR1 is SNHLY and CDR2 is FYNNEI in the germline V gene. The CDR3 sequence is CASSEGTVLEQYF. DNA of the CDR3: TGTGCCAGCAGTGAGGGGACAGTGCTCGAGCAGTACTTC.